Included here is one T cell receptor (beta chain) sequence, with context. What it binds is not known. The data were taken from a study of OX40 agonist ivuxolimab in advanced cancers. Study overall: Of the patients, three showed partial responses, one with hepatocellular carcinoma and two with cutaneous melanoma.

Germline CDR1 and CDR2: PRHDT and FYEKMQ (reference sequence). V lost 1 base, J lost 4 bases, and 10 bases stayed unmatched. The CDR3 consists of 18 residues. Only in-frame clones appear in the TCRdb table, and some are missing; sequencing was by immunoSEQ multiplex PCR. The sample holds 25,000 to 30,000 clones, around 90% seen once. Exclusion applied to patients with autoimmune disease history or systemic immunosuppression. Study results and caveats: The CD4+ and CD8+ T cells in the blood had expanded clonally by week 6 at 0.1 to 3.0 mg/kg.

The chain combines TRBV13 with TRBJ2-2; the match to TRBD2 covers 9 bases. Source: CD4+ or CD8+ T cells sorted from blood, taken in a trial of the OX40 agonist ivuxolimab. This clonotype was sampled from an adult with an advanced solid tumor such as melanoma, head and neck, liver or kidney cancer. The DNA of the CDR3 is TGTGCCAGCAGCTTAGCTGTCGAAGCGGGAGGATCCACCGGGGAGCTGTTTTTT. Its translation is CASSLAVEAGGSTGELFF.